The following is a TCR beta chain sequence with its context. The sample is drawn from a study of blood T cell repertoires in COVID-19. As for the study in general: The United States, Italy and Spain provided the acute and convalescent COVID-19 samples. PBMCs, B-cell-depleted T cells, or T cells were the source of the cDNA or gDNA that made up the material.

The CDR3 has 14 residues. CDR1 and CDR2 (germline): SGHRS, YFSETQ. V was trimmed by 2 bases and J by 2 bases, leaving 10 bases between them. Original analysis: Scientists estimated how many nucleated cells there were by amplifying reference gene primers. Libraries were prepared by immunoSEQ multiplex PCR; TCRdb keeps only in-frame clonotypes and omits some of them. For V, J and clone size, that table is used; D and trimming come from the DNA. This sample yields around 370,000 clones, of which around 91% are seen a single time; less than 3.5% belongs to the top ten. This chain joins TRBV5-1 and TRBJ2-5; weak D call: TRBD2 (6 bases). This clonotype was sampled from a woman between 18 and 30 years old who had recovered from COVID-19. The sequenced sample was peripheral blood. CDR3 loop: CASSFARGQETQYF. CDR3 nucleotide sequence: TGCGCCAGCAGCTTTGCCCGGGGGCAAGAGACCCAGTACTTC.